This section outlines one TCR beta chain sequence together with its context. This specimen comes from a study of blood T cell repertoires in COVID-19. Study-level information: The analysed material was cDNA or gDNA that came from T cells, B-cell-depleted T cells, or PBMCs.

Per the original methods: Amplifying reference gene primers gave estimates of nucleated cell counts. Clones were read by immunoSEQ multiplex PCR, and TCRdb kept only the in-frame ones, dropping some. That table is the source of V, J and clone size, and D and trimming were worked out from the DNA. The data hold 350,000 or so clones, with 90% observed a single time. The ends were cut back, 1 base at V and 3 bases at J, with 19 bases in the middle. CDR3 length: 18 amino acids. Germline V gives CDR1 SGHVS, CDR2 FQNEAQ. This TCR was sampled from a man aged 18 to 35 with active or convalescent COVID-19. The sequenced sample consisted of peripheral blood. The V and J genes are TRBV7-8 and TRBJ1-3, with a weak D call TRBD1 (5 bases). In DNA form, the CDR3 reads TGTGCCAGCAGCTTAGTGGGGGGTACGAGAGGGAATGGAAACACCATATATTTT. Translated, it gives CASSLVGGTRGNGNTIYF.